Listed below are T cell receptor beta chains from one sample, sequenced in a study of blood T cell repertoires in COVID-19. The table came from immunoSEQ multiplex PCR; TCRdb's copy has only in-frame clones and leaves some out. Here the sample spans more than 300,000 clones, approximately 89% being singletons. Material: peripheral blood. The receptors here all came from a woman under 40 with COVID-19, enrolled during active disease. Each CDR3 is given with its conserved first and last residue. The D gene is left open where the match is weak. Clone size is stated in some rows and not others, as once, few, many or a class when expanded.

CDR3 DNA	CDR3 protein	clone size	V gene	J gene	D gene
TGCGCCAGCAGCGCTGTGGAGGATATCACCATCGAAAAACTGTTTTTT	CASSAVEDITIEKLFF	NA	TRBV4-1	TRBJ1-4	NA
TGTGCCAGCTCTTCGGACAGGGATCAGCCCCAGCATTTT	CASSSDRDQPQHF	few	TRBV18	TRBJ1-5	TRBD1
TGCGCCAGCAGCTTGGATTCTGTGAACACTGAAGCTTTCTTT	CASSLDSVNTEAFF	NA	TRBV5-1	TRBJ1-1	NA
TGTGCCAGTAGCGGTGACATCCAACCGACCCAGTACTTC	CASSGDIQPTQYF	NA	TRBV19	TRBJ2-5	NA
TGTGCCAGCAGCCCGAACAGGGGTGACACTGAAGCTTTCTTT	CASSPNRGDTEAFF	NA	TRBV9	TRBJ1-1	TRBD1
TGTGCCAGCAGTTTGGCCGGGACTAGCCTCCTCACCGGGGAGCTGTTTTTT	CASSLAGTSLLTGELFF	NA	TRBV28	TRBJ2-2	TRBD2
TGTGCCAGCAGTACAGGGAACGGGGATGGCTACACCTTC	CASSTGNGDGYTF	NA	TRBV2	TRBJ1-2	NA
TGTGCCAGCAGCCCGCGGGGGCGCCGAAGCTACGAGCAGTACTTC	CASSPRGRRSYEQYF	NA	TRBV7-8	TRBJ2-7	NA
TGTGCCAGTAGTGGACAGGGGGCGAAGCTCCTCCACTTT	CASSGQGAKLLHF	NA	TRBV19	TRBJ1-6	TRBD1
TGTGCCAGCAGCTTTGGAATTGCCAGGGGGGTAGGAAACACCATATATTTT	CASSFGIARGVGNTIYF	NA	TRBV5-6	TRBJ1-3	TRBD1
TGTGCCAGCCATCTTACGGGCAATCAGCCCCAGCATTTT	CASHLTGNQPQHF	NA	TRBV2	TRBJ1-5	NA
TGTGCCAGCAGCGGGGGAGGCACTGAAGCTTTCTTT	CASSGGGTEAFF	NA	TRBV9	TRBJ1-1	NA
TGTGCCAGTCGATCCATGGGAGCGGGAGTACAGTACTTC	CASRSMGAGVQYF	few	TRBV7-9	TRBJ2-7	TRBD2
TGTGCCAGCAGCGTAGCGACAGCAAATTCACCCCTCCACTTT	CASSVATANSPLHF	NA	TRBV9	TRBJ1-6	NA
TGTGCCATCAGTCCGGTCCCGGGACTTAACACTGAAGCTTTCTTT	CAISPVPGLNTEAFF	NA	TRBV10-3	TRBJ1-1	NA
TGTGCCAGCAGCCTCCGGGGGGAAGAGACCCAGTACTTC	CASSLRGEETQYF	NA	TRBV4-2	TRBJ2-5	TRBD2
TGTGCCAGCAGTGAAAAGACTTATACGCAGTATTTT	CASSEKTYTQYF	few	TRBV2	TRBJ2-3	NA
TGTGCCAGCCGACAGGGGATGACTGAAGCTTTCTTT	CASRQGMTEAFF	NA	TRBV19	TRBJ1-1	TRBD1
TGTGCCAGCAGTTTGAACAGACACTATGGCTACACCTTC	CASSLNRHYGYTF	once	TRBV12-3/TRBV12-4	TRBJ1-2	NA
TGTGCCAGCTCACCACTTTTGATAAGGGGAACGGACAGAGACCAGGAAAAACTGTTTTTT	CASSPLLIRGTDRDQEKLFF	NA	TRBV18	TRBJ1-4	NA
TGTGCCAGCAGCTTCACAGGGTATGGAAATTCACCCCTCCACTTT	CASSFTGYGNSPLHF	NA	TRBV5-4	TRBJ1-6	NA
TGTGCCAGCTCGCCTAGGGGTGAAAAACTGTTTTTT	CASSPRGEKLFF	NA	TRBV7-9	TRBJ1-4	NA
TGTGCCAGCAGCTTGGGTGGCGGGAGCTATGGCTACACCTTC	CASSLGGGSYGYTF	NA	TRBV5-4	TRBJ1-2	NA
TGTGCCAGCATGCGGAGCACTGAAGCTTTCTTT	CASMRSTEAFF	NA	TRBV28	TRBJ1-1	NA
TGTGCCAGCAGACAAACAGGGGGGCGTGAGCAGTTCTTC	CASRQTGGREQFF	NA	TRBV6-5	TRBJ2-1	TRBD1
TGTGCCAGCAGCTTAGGCGGGGGATCATACGAGCAGTACTTC	CASSLGGGSYEQYF	NA	TRBV7-2	TRBJ2-7	TRBD2
TGTGCCAGCCTAACAGGACGGGGGAATGAAAAACTGTTTTTT	CASLTGRGNEKLFF	NA	TRBV2	TRBJ1-4	NA
TGCGCCAGCAGCCAAGACTCGTTCCAAGAGACCCAGTACTTC	CASSQDSFQETQYF	NA	TRBV4-3	TRBJ2-5	NA
TGTGCCAGCAGTCCCCGCCGGGGGACTAGCACAGATACGCAGTATTTT	CASSPRRGTSTDTQYF	NA	TRBV6-6	TRBJ2-3	NA
TGTGCCAGCAGCCGATTAAAGCGGGGTTTGGCGGAGACCCAGTACTTC	CASSRLKRGLAETQYF	NA	TRBV6-2/TRBV6-3	TRBJ2-5	TRBD2
TGCGCCAGCAGCCGGGCGATGGGCAGGGCTAACTATGGCTACACCTTC	CASSRAMGRANYGYTF	NA	TRBV4-1	TRBJ1-2	NA
TGTGCCAGCAGCTTAGGCCGGGACACCGGGGAGCTGTTTTTT	CASSLGRDTGELFF	once	TRBV7-2	TRBJ2-2	NA
TGCAGCGTTGTTGGTGAAAGAGCCATATATTTT	CSVVGERAIYF	NA	TRBV29-1	TRBJ1-3	NA
TGTGCCAGTAGTGCCCGAAGGACACCAAACACTGAAGCTTTCTTT	CASSARRTPNTEAFF	NA	TRBV19	TRBJ1-1	NA
TGTGCCAGCAGCTGGGGACAGGGGCTATACACTGAAGCTTTCTTT	CASSWGQGLYTEAFF	NA	TRBV5-6	TRBJ1-1	TRBD1
TGTGCCAGTAGTTCCTTCGGGACAGGGGTTTTATTGCAGCCCCAGCATTTT	CASSSFGTGVLLQPQHF	NA	TRBV19	TRBJ1-5	TRBD1
TGTGCCAGCAGCGCTTTTGGCACTAGGAACACTGAAGCTTTCTTT	CASSAFGTRNTEAFF	once	TRBV11-3	TRBJ1-1	NA
TGTGCCAGCAGTTCTCTAAAAACAGGGTCGTGGACAGATACGCAGTATTTT	CASSSLKTGSWTDTQYF	NA	TRBV28	TRBJ2-3	NA
TGCGCCAGCATGACGGGACAGTATGGCTACACCTTC	CASMTGQYGYTF	once	TRBV10-2	TRBJ1-2	TRBD1
TGCGCCAGCAGGTCCCCGGGGGGGCAAGAGACCCAGTACTTC	CASRSPGGQETQYF	NA	TRBV4-1	TRBJ2-5	TRBD2
TGTGCCAGTAGTCGGGCGGGGAGCTCCTACGAGCAGTACTTC	CASSRAGSSYEQYF	NA	TRBV19	TRBJ2-7	NA
TGTGCCAGTAGTATGGGGACAGGGTTTGGCTACACCTTC	CASSMGTGFGYTF	NA	TRBV19	TRBJ1-2	TRBD1
TGTGCCAGCACTCGACTCCCCAGCGACTATGGCTACACCTTC	CASTRLPSDYGYTF	NA	TRBV6-5	TRBJ1-2	NA
TGTGCCAGCTGGAGGGGGGGCCTAGCTTTCTTT	CASWRGGLAFF	once	TRBV27	TRBJ1-1	NA
TGTGCCAGCAGCCAGGACAGGTTCGGTGAAGCTTTCTTT	CASSQDRFGEAFF	NA	TRBV5-6	TRBJ1-1	TRBD1
TGTGCCAGCTCACCACCGGAGGGTGAAGCTTTCTTT	CASSPPEGEAFF	once	TRBV18	TRBJ1-1	NA
TGTGCCAGTAGTATAGATAGGGGCTGGACTGAAGCTTTCTTT	CASSIDRGWTEAFF	NA	TRBV19	TRBJ1-1	NA
TGTGCCAGCACTTTCAGGGGTCCAACGCTATTTGGCTACACCTTC	CASTFRGPTLFGYTF	NA	TRBV6-5	TRBJ1-2	NA
TGTGCCAGCAGGTCAGGGGCTAATCAGCCCCAGCATTTT	CASRSGANQPQHF	NA	TRBV6-5	TRBJ1-5	NA
TGCGCCAGCAGAGATACAGGGACTGAAGCTTTCTTT	CASRDTGTEAFF	NA	TRBV10-2	TRBJ1-1	NA